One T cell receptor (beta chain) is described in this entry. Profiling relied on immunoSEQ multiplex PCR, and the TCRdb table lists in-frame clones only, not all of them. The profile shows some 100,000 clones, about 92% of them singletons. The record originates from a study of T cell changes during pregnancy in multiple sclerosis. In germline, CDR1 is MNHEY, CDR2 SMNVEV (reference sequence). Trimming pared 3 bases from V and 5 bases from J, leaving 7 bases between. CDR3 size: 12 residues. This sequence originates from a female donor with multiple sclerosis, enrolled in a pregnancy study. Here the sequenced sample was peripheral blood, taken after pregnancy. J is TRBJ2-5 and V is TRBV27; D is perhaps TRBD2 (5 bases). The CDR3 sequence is CASSFTGETQYF. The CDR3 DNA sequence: TGTGCCAGCAGTTTCACGGGGGAGACCCAGTACTTC.